The clone carrying this TCR beta chain has more than one count but fewer than ten. Its specificity is unknown. Amplification used 60 Vbeta primers and 13 Jbeta primers. Here immunoSEQ multiplex PCR was the method, and the copy in TCRdb shows in-frame clones only, minus some. This repertoire shows fewer than 200,000 clones, roughly 85% found once; its top ten account for roughly 1.3%. This record belongs to a study of cytomegalovirus exposure and HLA in healthy donors. Study-wide results and caveats: As a later analysis revealed, most CMV-associated TCR beta chains appeared HLA-restricted. HLA alleles were associated with 15,000 to 20,000 TCR beta sequences in a later analysis at 0.05 false discovery rate.

The CDR3 is 14 amino acids. V was pared by 6 bases and J by 5 bases, with 5 bases of the junction left unmatched. Germline CDR1 SNHLY, CDR2 FYNNEI. The sequence was collected from a woman aged 45 to 65 in good health and CMV-seronegative. The chain combines TRBV2 with TRBJ2-7; 12 bases match TRBD2. The sequencing input was PBMCs. CDR3 coding DNA: TGTGCCAGCAGCCGGACTAGCGGGGTTAACGAGCAGTACTTC. Translation gives CASSRTSGVNEQYF.